The sequence of this T cell receptor (beta chain) was determined in a study of T-cell reconstitution after alpha-beta-depleted transplantation in children. Findings and limits, study-wide: As was reported, about two months after transplant, alpha-beta T cells came from several hundred expanded graft clones.

In its sample, this clonotype was seen many times. Its antigen is not known. Construction of the TCRbeta library involved unique molecular identifiers. Via MiXCR, TCRdb re-called the PCR reads, giving one row per CDR3 protein. The sample holds approximately 190,000 distinct CDR3 sequences, 7% to 9% seen once. This TCR was sampled from a male patient aged 2 to 9 who had a stem cell transplant for acute myeloid leukemia, so the T cells may come from the graft donor. The sequencing here drew on PBMCs, mostly from graft donor cells, taken 360 days after TCRalphabeta/CD19-depleted stem cell transplant.

This chain's CDR3 is CASSRTNGELFF. The CDR3, as DNA: TGTGCCAGCAGTCGGACTAACGGGGAGCTGTTTTTT. The chain uses TRBV12-3 or TRBV12-4 and TRBJ2-2, with D perhaps TRBD2 (6 bases). The CDR3 covers 12 residues. The V end lost 5 bases, the J end lost 7 bases, and 8 bases lay between the germline ends.